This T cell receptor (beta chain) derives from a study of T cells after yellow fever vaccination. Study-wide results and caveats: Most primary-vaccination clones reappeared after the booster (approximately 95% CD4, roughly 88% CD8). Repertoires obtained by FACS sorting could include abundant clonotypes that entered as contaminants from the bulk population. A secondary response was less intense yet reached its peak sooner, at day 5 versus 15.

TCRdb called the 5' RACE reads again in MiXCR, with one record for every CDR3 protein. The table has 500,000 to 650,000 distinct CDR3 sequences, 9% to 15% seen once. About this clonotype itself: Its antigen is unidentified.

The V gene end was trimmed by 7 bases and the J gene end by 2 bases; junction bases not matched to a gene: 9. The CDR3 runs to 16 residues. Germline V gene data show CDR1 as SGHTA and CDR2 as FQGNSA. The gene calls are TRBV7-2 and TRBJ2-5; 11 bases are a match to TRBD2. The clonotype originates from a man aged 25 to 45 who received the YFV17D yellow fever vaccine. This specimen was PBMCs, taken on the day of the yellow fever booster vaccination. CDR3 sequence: CASTPGLAEWQETQYF. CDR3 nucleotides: TGTGCCAGCACCCCGGGACTAGCGGAATGGCAAGAGACCCAGTACTTC.